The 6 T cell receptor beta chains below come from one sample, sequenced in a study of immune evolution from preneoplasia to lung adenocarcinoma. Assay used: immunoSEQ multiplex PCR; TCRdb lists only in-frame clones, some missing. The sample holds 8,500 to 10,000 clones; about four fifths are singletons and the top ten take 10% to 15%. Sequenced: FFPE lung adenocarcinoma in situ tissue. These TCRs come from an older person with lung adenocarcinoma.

CDR3 DNA sequence: TGTGCCAGCTCACCCCCGTTGACCTCTGGAAACACCATATATTTT. This translates into CASSPPLTSGNTIYF. This chain uses TRBV18 with TRBJ1-3; no firm D call. Germline lookup yields CDR1 KGHSH and CDR2 LQKENI. V lost 3 bases and J lost 0, with 9 bases in between. The CDR3 contains 15 residues. The variable domain in full, completed from reference TRBV18 and TRBJ1-3, reads NAGVMQNPRHLVRRRGQEARLRCSPMKGHSHVYWYRQLPEEGLKFMVYLQKENIIDESGMPKERFSAEFPKEGPSILRIQQVVRGDSAAYFCASSPPLTSGNTIYFGEGSWLTVV.

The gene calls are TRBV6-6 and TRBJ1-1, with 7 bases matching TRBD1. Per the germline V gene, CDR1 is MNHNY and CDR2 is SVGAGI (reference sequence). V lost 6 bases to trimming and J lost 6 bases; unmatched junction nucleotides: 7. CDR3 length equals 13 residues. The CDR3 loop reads CASRPSTGSEAFF. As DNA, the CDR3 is TGTGCCAGCAGACCCTCGACAGGGTCTGAAGCTTTCTTT.

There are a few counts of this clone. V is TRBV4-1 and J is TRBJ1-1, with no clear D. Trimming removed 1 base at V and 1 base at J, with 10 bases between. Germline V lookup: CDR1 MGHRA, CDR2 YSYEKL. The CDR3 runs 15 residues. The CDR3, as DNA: TGCGCCAGCAGCCAAGGGCCCGACACGAACACTGAAGCTTTCTTT. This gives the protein CASSQGPDTNTEAFF.

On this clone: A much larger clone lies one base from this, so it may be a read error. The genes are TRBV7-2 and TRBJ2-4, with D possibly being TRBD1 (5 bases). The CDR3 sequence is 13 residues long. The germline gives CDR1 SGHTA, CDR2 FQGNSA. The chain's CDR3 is CASSLFTSDNQCF. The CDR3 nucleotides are TGTGCCAGCAGCTTATTTACATCGGACAACCAGTGCTTC.

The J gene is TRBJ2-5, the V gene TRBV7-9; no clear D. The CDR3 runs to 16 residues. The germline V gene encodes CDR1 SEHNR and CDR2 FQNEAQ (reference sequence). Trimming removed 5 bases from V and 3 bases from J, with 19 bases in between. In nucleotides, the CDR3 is TGTGCCAGCAGCAACCAGGCCCTGGGAAGGAAAGAGACCCAGTACTTC. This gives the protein CASSNQALGRKETQYF.

CDR3 DNA sequence: TGTGCCAGCAGCTCTCGGACTAGCAATGTTCACAATGAGCAGTTCTTC. This encodes CASSSRTSNVHNEQFF. V is TRBV7-2 and J is TRBJ2-1, with TRBD2 matching over 8 bases. The CDR3 runs to 16 residues. Germline V lookup: CDR1 SGHTA, CDR2 FQGNSA. V lost 4 bases and J lost 5; bases outside the gene matches: 10. The complete variable domain, with remaining parts taken from reference TRBV7-2 and TRBJ2-1, reads GAGVSQSPSNKVTEKGKDVELRCDPISGHTALYWYRQSLGQGLEFLIYFQGNSAPDKSGLPSDRFSAERTGGSVSTLTIQRTQQEDSAVYLCASSSRTSNVHNEQFFGPGTRLTVL.